This is a list of T cell receptor beta chains from one sample in a study of T cells in Graves' hyperthyroidism and ophthalmopathy. TCRdb analysed the multiplex PCR reads with MiXCR anew, one entry per CDR3 protein. The sample carries 450,000 to 700,000 distinct CDR3 sequences, around 46% recorded once. Input material: peripheral blood or thyroid tissue (not recorded which). The origin of the receptors is an adult woman with Graves' disease, either hyperthyroidism or ophthalmopathy (not recorded which). Each CDR3 is given with its conserved first and last residue. D genes are given only for firm matches. Only some rows state a clone size, as once, few, many or a class for expanded clones.

-	TRBV19	12	few	TRBJ1-5	TGTGCCAGTAGTAGGGCGGCTCAGCCCCAGCATTTT	CASSRAAQPQHF
-	TRBV9	14	once	TRBJ1-5	TGTGCCAGCAGCTCCCCTCCAGTGGGGCAGTCCCAGCATTTT	CASSSPPVGQSQHF
-	TRBV6-6	11	-	TRBJ1-1	TGTGCCAGCAGTTTCCCGGACGAAGCTTTCTTT	CASSFPDEAFF
TRBD1	TRBV20-1	14	many	TRBJ2-2	TGCAGTGCCCTTCAGGGGGCGATGGGCGGGGAGCTGTTTTTT	CSALQGAMGGELFF
TRBD1	TRBV2	13	-	TRBJ1-5	TGTGCCAGCAGTTCGACAGGGCGGAAGCCCCAGCATTTT	CASSSTGRKPQHF
-	TRBV7-2	14	many	TRBJ2-6	TGTGCCAGCAGCTCCAGGTCTGGGGCCAACGTCCTGACTTTC	CASSSRSGANVLTF
TRBD1	TRBV2	14	many	TRBJ1-2	TGTGCCAGCAGGGGACAGCAATTAAACTATGGCTACACCTTC	CASRGQQLNYGYTF
-	TRBV10-3	12	few	TRBJ2-5	TGTGCCATCAGTGAAACAGAAGAGACCCAGTACTTC	CAISETEETQYF
TRBD1	TRBV7-9	16	few	TRBJ1-5	TGTGCCAGCAGCTTAAGTGGGACAGGCGTGGGACAGCCCCAGCATTTT	CASSLSGTGVGQPQHF
-	TRBV7-2	13	many	TRBJ1-5	TGTGCCAGCAGCTTAGGGTTTGGGCAGCCCCAGCATTTT	CASSLGFGQPQHF
TRBD2	TRBV24-1	18	many	TRBJ2-5	TGTGCCACCAGTGATCCGGGACTAGCGGGGTATCACCAAGAGACCCAGTACTTC	CATSDPGLAGYHQETQYF
-	TRBV29-1	13	many	TRBJ1-4	TGCAGCGGGCTCGACAGAGGTCGGGAAAAACTGTTTTTT	CSGLDRGREKLFF
-	TRBV30	13	few	TRBJ1-1	TGTGCCTGGAGTGTACAAGGGGACACTGAAGCTTTCTTT	CAWSVQGDTEAFF
-	TRBV14	15	-	TRBJ1-5	TGTGCCAGCAGCCCATCCCGGGGTTACAATCAGCCCCAGCATTTT	CASSPSRGYNQPQHF
-	TRBV2	10	-	TRBJ2-7	TGTGCCAGCAGGACGGGGCAGCAGTACTTC	CASRTGQQYF
TRBD1	TRBV7-9	14	-	TRBJ2-7	TGTGCCAGCACTCCTCCGGGACAGGGTTCCGAGCAGTACTTC	CASTPPGQGSEQYF
-	TRBV3-1	12	-	TRBJ2-2	TGTGCCAGCAGCCACGGAACCGGGGAGCTGTTTTTT	CASSHGTGELFF
TRBD2	TRBV5-8	15	many	TRBJ2-7	TGTGCCAGCAGCTCACCGGGACTAGGGGTCTACGAGCAGTACTTC	CASSSPGLGVYEQYF
-	TRBV25-1	14	few	TRBJ1-2	TGTGCCAGCAGTGATTATACAGCTAACTATGGCTACACCTTC	CASSDYTANYGYTF
TRBD1	TRBV7-9	13	many	TRBJ2-5	TGTGCCAGCAGCCCGACAGGGTCGGAGACCCAGTACTTC	CASSPTGSETQYF
-	TRBV5-1	15	many	TRBJ2-7	TGCGCCAGCAGCTTACGCCCGGGAACTAGCTACGAGCAGTACTTC	CASSLRPGTSYEQYF
TRBD1	TRBV5-8	15	many	TRBJ1-1	TGTGCCAGCAGCTCGCGGACAGGGGGGAACACTGAAGCTTTCTTT	CASSSRTGGNTEAFF
-	TRBV20-1	13	many	TRBJ1-1	TGCAGTGCTAGGTCCGGGGGCTTCTCTGAAGCTTTCTTT	CSARSGGFSEAFF
-	TRBV25-1	16	-	TRBJ2-5	-	CACSARDTGNQETQYF
-	TRBV7-8	20	-	TRBJ2-2	-	CASSFYICSARALPAGELFF
-	TRBV20-1	18	many	TRBJ2-2	TGCAGTGCTAGAGACCTCTGGCAGGGCGGATCAGGCACCGGGGAGCTGTTTTTT	CSARDLWQGGSGTGELFF